This T cell receptor (beta chain) is from a study of T-cell reconstitution after alpha-beta-depleted transplantation in children. This clonotype came up many times. Researchers prepared the TCRbeta library using unique molecular identifiers, the study reports. From the PCR reads, TCRdb called clonotypes with MiXCR, one entry per CDR3 protein. Of roughly 280,000 distinct CDR3 sequences detected, around 10% appear once; the ten largest clones hold 20% to 25%. CDR1 and CDR2 from the germline V gene are DFQATT and SNEGSKA (reference sequence). The CDR3 has 16 amino acids. Trimming shortened V by 5 bases and J by 2 bases, and 18 bases separated the two germline ends.

This sample comprised peripheral blood, obtained 180 days after TCRalphabeta/CD19-depleted stem cell transplant. The receptor was derived from a male patient between 2 and 10 years old who had a stem cell transplant for chronic granulomatous disease, so the T cells may come from the graft donor. The V and J genes are TRBV20-1 and TRBJ2-2; D possibly corresponds to TRBD2 (6 bases). In nucleotides, the CDR3 is TGCAGTGCTTCTAGAGGTAGCGGAATCAACACCGGGGAGCTGTTTTTT. Translated: CSASRGSGINTGELFF.